The source of this TCR beta chain is a study of beta chain features in type 1 diabetes (dated by TCRdb to 2016 to 2019). Background on the whole study: Patients and healthy donors did not differ in mean age, gender distribution, total cell number or subset yield. Across all samples, around 100 million sorted cells were examined, and cell number per subset correlated strongly with RNA yield. In the study, recently diagnosed type 1 diabetes patients and matched healthy donors were compared on the TCRB repertoires of their sorted circulating CD4+ T cell subsets. Regulatory and stem cell-like memory subsets were isolated from only 8 patients and 8 healthy donors, whereas naive and central memory subsets came from all 30 or so donors. Summary of the overall study and its limitations: At VDJ recombination sites, patients with type 1 diabetes made fewer insertions and deleted more nucleotides, a pattern implying thymic rearrangement abnormalities. Type 1 diabetes patients showed a moderate but significant shortening of TCRB CDR3 length in all four CD4+ subsets. Naive, central memory and regulatory TCRB repertoires appeared to be more similar among patients than among healthy donors. Because cDNA was sequenced instead of genomic DNA, highly expressing activated cells could be over-represented, though the groups showed no difference in activation or CD3 levels. HLA sub-analyses involved small numbers of individuals, so any influence of HLA type on TCRB rearrangement remained unresolved. PCR may preferentially amplify shorter templates, but because patient and control samples were amplified and corrected together, any resulting skew would affect both groups equally.

The CDR3 contains 14 residues, cysteine and phenylalanine counted. Only CDR3 DNA is held: 42 bases, read in frame from base 1. V trim: 5 bases; J trim: 8 bases; unmatched bases: 10. Reading the germline V gene (reference sequence) gives CDR1 PRHDT and CDR2 FYEKMQ. A single peripheral blood draw of roughly 0.11 L on average was collected from each donor into heparinised tubes. A BD FACSAria II was used to sort naive, central memory, regulatory and stem cell-like memory CD4+ T cells with a panel that included CD45RO, CCR7, CD25, CD127, CD95 and CD27. Every sorted population had a purity above 98%. PBMCs were separated immediately by Lymphoprep density gradient centrifugation and were stained directly, without being cultured. To minimize batch effects, samples were stained and sorted in pairs, one healthy donor with one patient per experiment. Notes on this clone: Its specific antigen is unknown. The record has no base qualities; no much larger clone is one base away.

The High Capacity cDNA Reverse Transcription Kit was used to reverse transcribe all of the isolated RNA, meaning that expressed TCRB transcripts were what got sequenced. Deep immunoSEQ sequencing was performed on naive, central memory and regulatory T cell samples, with an average of about 3.6 million total reads per sample. After sorted cells were lysed in RLT buffer, RNA was extracted with DNase-treated RNeasy Micro or Mini kits, with the choice depending on cell number. Each cell subset was processed separately to prevent cross-contamination, with patient and healthy donor samples processed together. Using the immunoSEQ multiplex PCR, TCRB sequences were amplified from cDNA into 87-bp fragments spanning the CDR3 region. Sequencing of the amplicons was done on the Illumina HiSeq platform. Per the source publication's procedure: PCR bias was corrected computationally using synthetic template baselines, and reads within Hamming distance 2 were collapsed, with unmergeable singletons discarded. By aligning reads against IMGT, V, D and J genes, CDR3 length, and insertions or deletions at six rearrangement sites were assigned. Within each subset, clonotype counts were normalized to sorted cell number, after which true diversity and Gini coefficients were computed with the tcR R package. Repertoire sharing was quantified using the overlap coefficient calculated on TCRB nucleotide sequences. Out-of-frame TCRB sequences from naive cells were analyzed to stand in for the pre-selection repertoire. TCRdb retrieved this table from immuneACCESS and kept in-frame rearrangements only. Not all clones are present; in checked studies, unresolved V genes account for under half, and no reason is known for the remainder. D and trimming were read from the DNA, whereas the V and J calls and clone size are those reported in that table. This sample has 600,000 to 700,000 clones in its table, and approximately 13% of those were observed once. More than 0.095% of the sample is taken by the ten largest.

Sequencing was carried out using naive CD4+ T cells from blood. What this sample's cell subset or site label stands for: true naive CD4+ T cells. The TCR was taken from a man younger than 40 with type 1 diabetes. The chain was built from TRBV13 and TRBJ2-5; 8 central nucleotides agree with TRBD2. The CDR3 in this case is CASSEPPGGVTQYF. At the DNA level, the sequence is TGTGCCAGCAGCGAACCCCCGGGGGGGGTAACCCAGTACTTC. Supplemented by the reference TRBV13 and TRBJ2-5 proteins around the CDR3, the complete variable domain is AAGVIQSPRHLIKEKRETATLKCYPIPRHDTVYWYQQGPGQDPQFLISFYEKMQSDKGSIPDRFSAQQFSDYHSELNMSSLELGDSALYFCASSEPPGGVTQYFGPGTRLLVL.